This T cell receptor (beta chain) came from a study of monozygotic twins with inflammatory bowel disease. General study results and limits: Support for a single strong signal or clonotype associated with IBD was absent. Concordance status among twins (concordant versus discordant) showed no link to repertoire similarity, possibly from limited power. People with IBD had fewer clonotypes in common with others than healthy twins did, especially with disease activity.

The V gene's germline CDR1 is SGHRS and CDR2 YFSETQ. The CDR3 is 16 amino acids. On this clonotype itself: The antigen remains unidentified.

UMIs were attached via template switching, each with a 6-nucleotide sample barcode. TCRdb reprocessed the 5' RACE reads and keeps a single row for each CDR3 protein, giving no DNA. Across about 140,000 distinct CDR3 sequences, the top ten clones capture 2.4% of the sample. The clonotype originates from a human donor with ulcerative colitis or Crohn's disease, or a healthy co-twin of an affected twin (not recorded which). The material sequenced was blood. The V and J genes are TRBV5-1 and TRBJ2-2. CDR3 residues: CASSLSSTVNTGELFF.